This TCR beta chain originates from a study of PD-1 blockade in classical Hodgkin lymphoma. Study as a whole: Intravenous infusions of nivolumab 3 mg/kg reached patients every 2 weeks. Study conclusions and caveats: Whoever responded completely had baseline diversity much like that seen in newly diagnosed patients. Compared with healthy donors, newly diagnosed patients reportedly showed lower baseline TCR diversity.

Concerning this clone itself: The antigen is unknown.

The V end was cut by 5 bases, the J end by 4 bases, with 11 bases between. The CDR3 contains 13 residues. CDR1 is MDHEN, CDR2 SYDVKM, per germline. Sequencing was performed with immunoSEQ multiplex PCR; in TCRdb, only in-frame clones are kept and a portion is missing. This table has 20,000 or so clones, roughly 77% appearing once. Patients all relapsed after autologous stem cell transplantation, and there was variation in brentuximab vedotin exposure. Complete response, partial response or progressive disease was each patient's best response. The TCR originated in a human donor with classical Hodgkin lymphoma. Material: peripheral blood mononuclear cells (PBMCs), obtained before the second cycle of nivolumab. The genes are TRBV28 and TRBJ2-5, with D perhaps TRBD1 (5 bases). CDR3 in amino acids: CASSITQVETQYF. The CDR3 bases are TGTGCCAGCAGTATTACACAGGTAGAGACCCAGTACTTC.